This T cell receptor (beta chain) comes out of a study of shared clonotypes between healthy human individuals. Sequencing used immunoSEQ multiplex PCR; TCRdb keeps in-frame clones, though not all of them. Seen here are roughly 2.5 million clones, about 92% observed once, and the top ten hold 0.11% to 0.15%. V was cut by 5 bases and J by 0 bases, with 14 bases left in between. The CDR3 has 15 amino acids. Germline loops: CDR1 SGHTA, CDR2 FQGNSA. This receptor was obtained from a young man in good health. The chain employs TRBV7-2 and TRBJ2-7; maybe TRBD2 (6 bases). The sequenced material came from naive CD4+ T cells sorted from blood. Subset indicated: CD45RA+ positively selected. CDR3 in amino acids: CASSPSRDFSYEQYF. CDR3 coding DNA: TGTGCCAGCAGCCCGAGCAGGGACTTCTCCTACGAGCAGTACTTC.